These T cell receptor beta chains were read from a single sample in a study of shared clonotypes between healthy human individuals. Sequenced by immunoSEQ multiplex PCR; TCRdb stores in-frame clones only, minus some. The repertoire holds some 980,000 clones, with approximately 76% as singletons. Sequencing was performed on memory CD4+ T cells sorted from blood. The receptor set was obtained from a man aged 18-30 years in good health. CDR3s include the opening cysteine and the closing phenylalanine or tryptophan. The order of the fields is clone size, V gene, J gene, D gene, CDR3 DNA, CDR3 protein. D genes are given only for firm matches. The size of a clone is reported for some rows only, either as once, few or many, or as a class for expanded clones.

.	TRBV5-1	TRBJ2-7	.	TGCGCCAGCAGCTTAGGCTACGAGCAGTACTTC	CASSLGYEQYF
.	TRBV7-2	TRBJ2-7	TRBD2	TGTGCCAGCAGCATCAGAGGTCCGACTAGCGGGAGGGTGGAGTACGAGCAGTACTTC	CASSIRGPTSGRVEYEQYF
.	TRBV7-9	TRBJ2-5	TRBD1	TGTGCCAGCAGCCCGTCAGGGGGCGGAGAGACCCAGTACTTC	CASSPSGGGETQYF
.	TRBV28	TRBJ2-3	.	TGTGCCAGCAGTTCTTTGGGGGGCCGAGGGAGCACAGATACGCAGTATTTT	CASSSLGGRGSTDTQYF
.	TRBV10-3	TRBJ2-7	.	TGTGCCATCAGTGCCACAGGGACCCACGAGCAGTACTTC	CAISATGTHEQYF
.	TRBV2	TRBJ2-7	.	TGTGCCAGCAGCGGATCTTACTACGAGCAGTACTTC	CASSGSYYEQYF
.	TRBV15	TRBJ1-5	TRBD1	TGTGCCACCAGCCGACCCGGGACAGTCAATCAGCCCCAGCATTTT	CATSRPGTVNQPQHF
once	TRBV19	TRBJ2-3	.	TGTGCCAGTAGTTCCCCCCGCGGGGTACGGACAGATACGCAGTATTTT	CASSSPRGVRTDTQYF
few	TRBV19	TRBJ1-1	.	TGTGCCAGTAGTATCCAGGACAGCTTAAACACTGAAGCTTTCTTT	CASSIQDSLNTEAFF
.	TRBV7-9	TRBJ1-6	TRBD1	TGTGCCAGCAGCTCTACGGGGACAGGGAGGAATTCACCCCTCCACTTT	CASSSTGTGRNSPLHF
.	TRBV7-2	TRBJ2-7	TRBD1	TGTGCCAGCAGCTTAGAGGGACAGGCGTTTGACGAGCAGTACTTC	CASSLEGQAFDEQYF
.	TRBV18	TRBJ2-3	.	TGTGCCAGCTCACCGACAGGTCCAGATACGCAGTATTTT	CASSPTGPDTQYF
.	TRBV6-6	TRBJ2-5	.	TGTGCCAGCAGTTATCGGCAGAAAGAGACCCAGTACTTC	CASSYRQKETQYF
.	TRBV6-1	TRBJ1-5	TRBD1	TGTGCCAGCAGCGGGACAGGGAATCAGCCCCAGCATTTT	CASSGTGNQPQHF
.	TRBV18	TRBJ1-2	.	TGTGCCAGCTCACCGGGCCAGGAGGACTATGGCTACACCTTC	CASSPGQEDYGYTF
few	TRBV10-1	TRBJ1-5	.	TGCGCCAGCAGTGAATCAGGCAATCAGCCCCAGCATTTT	CASSESGNQPQHF